This TCR beta chain was identified during a study of OX40 agonist ivuxolimab in advanced cancers. Study-wide context: All patients had ivuxolimab intravenously every 2 weeks at 0.01 to 10 mg/kg.

As to this clone: Its cognate antigen is unknown.

J lost 5 bases, V lost 2 bases, and 7 bases had no gene match. The CDR3 is 15 amino acids. Germline V CDR1 and CDR2: SGHRS, YFSETQ. Using immunoSEQ multiplex PCR, the repertoire was profiled, and TCRdb retains in-frame clones only, with some absent. The sample has some 38,000 clones, around 89% seen once; the top ten hold under 0.7%. General study results and limits: Dose levels from 0.1 to 3.0 mg/kg saw CD4+ and CD8+ blood T cells expand clonally by week 6. Expanded clones were, on average, more numerous among CD8+ T cells than CD4+. Certain nonresponding patients likewise had low normalized T-cell clonal expansion.

The receptor was derived from an adult with an advanced solid tumor such as melanoma, head and neck, liver or kidney cancer. The chain is built from TRBV5-1 and TRBJ2-3; 8 bases fit TRBD2. Sequenced material: CD4+ or CD8+ T cells sorted from blood, taken in a trial of the OX40 agonist ivuxolimab. The CDR3 nucleotides are TGCGCCAGCAGCTTTTCTCCGGGGGGGCAAGATACGCAGTATTTT. The encoded protein is CASSFSPGGQDTQYF.